A single sample is the source of the 26 T cell receptor beta chains below, sequenced in a study of blood T cells in healthy people across ages. Using a J-beta primer mix together with a sample-barcoded 5' primer, a second PCR was run for about 6 to 11 cycles. TCRdb fed the 5' RACE reads into MiXCR, producing one record per CDR3 protein. The repertoire holds about 800,000 distinct CDR3 sequences, with more than 20% as singletons. A further study also used this sample, focusing on T cells of mothers and their children.

Sequenced: blood. The receptor source for this set is a boy aged 5-17 years in good health.

V gene TRBV4-3 combines with J gene TRBJ2-5; the match to TRBD2 covers 9 bases. TRBJ2-1 explains the end of the DNA better; the J call may be wrong. CDR1 is LGHNA and CDR2 is YSLEER in the germline V gene. CDR3 length: 13 residues. The CDR3 spells CASSLGLAGLQFF. The CDR3 nucleotides are TGCGCCAGCAGCCTGGGGCTAGCGGGATTGCAGTTCTTC.

This clonotype occurred a few times. This rearrangement joins TRBV28 to TRBJ2-5; D gene unclear. CDR3 length: 13 amino acids. From germline, CDR1 is MDHEN and CDR2 SYDVKM. V dropped 0 bases and J dropped 1 base, with 3 bases sitting between them. The CDR3 loop reads CASSLWIQETQYF. Written as DNA, the CDR3 is TGTGCCAGCAGTTTATGGATCCAAGAGACCCAGTACTTC.

This sequence joins TRBV5-5 and TRBJ1-1; no clear D. The CDR3 covers 14 residues. Germline V CDR1 and CDR2: SGHKS, YYEKEE (reference sequence). V was cut by 4 bases and J by 4 bases, with 14 bases left in between. The CDR3 reads CASSLGVGGTEAFF. Written as DNA, the CDR3 is TGTGCCAGCAGCCTCGGGGTGGGTGGCACTGAAGCTTTCTTT.

The V call is TRBV12-3 or TRBV12-4, the J call TRBJ2-7; weak D call: TRBD2 (5 bases). The closer fit of TRBJ2-1 to the DNA end suggests the J call may be wrong. This CDR3 is 19 amino acids long. In DNA, the CDR3 is TGTGCCAGCAGGCCAAATATCAACCTCCGGGATATCATAAACAATGAGCAGTTCTTC. Protein sequence: CASRPNINLRDIINNEQFF.

The chain joins TRBV4-3 to TRBJ2-5, with D unclear. The CDR3 length is 15 residues. Trimming took 0 bases from V and 5 from J, leaving 13 bases between them. Per the germline V gene, CDR1 is LGHNA and CDR2 is YSLEER. The CDR3: CASSQDQGPGETQYF. In DNA, the CDR3 is TGCGCCAGCAGCCAAGATCAAGGGCCCGGGGAGACCCAGTACTTC.

The chain recombines TRBV6-5 with TRBJ1-4; TRBD1 agrees at 8 bases. V gave up 4 bases and J gave up 3 bases; unmatched junction bases: 10. This CDR3 region has 17 residues. Germline V gene sequence: CDR1 MNHEY, CDR2 SVGAGI. In DNA, the CDR3 is TGTGCCAGCAGTTCCGAATCCAGGGGGCGGGCTAATGAAAAACTGTTTTTT. It yields the protein CASSSESRGRANEKLFF.

The chain's CDR3 is CASSLVVRLDTGELFF. CDR3 sequence (DNA): TGTGCCAGCAGCTTAGTCGTCAGGTTGGACACCGGGGAGCTGTTTTTT. The V gene is TRBV7-2, the J gene TRBJ2-2, with no clear D. The CDR3 covers 16 residues. Per the germline V gene, CDR1 is SGHTA and CDR2 is FQGNSA. V was shortened by 1 base and J by 3 bases, with 12 bases between the two germline ends.

This clonotype was seen more than once but under ten times. V and J are TRBV11-2 and TRBJ2-1, with 9 nucleotides matching TRBD2. The V segment lost 1 base and the J segment 4 bases; nucleotides outside the gene matches: 14. The CDR3 covers 19 residues. Germline V lookup: CDR1 SGHAT, CDR2 FQNNGV. CDR3 coding DNA: TGTGCCAGCAGCTTAGGAGACGTCGGCGGGGGGGCCTCTTACAATGAGCAGTTCTTC. It codes for CASSLGDVGGGASYNEQFF.

This chain connects TRBV7-2 to TRBJ2-7, with a weak D call TRBD1 (5 bases). Germline-derived CDR1 and CDR2 are SGHTA and FQGNSA. There are 15 residues in the CDR3. V lost 0 bases and J 2 bases, leaving 11 bases between the germline ends. CDR3 in DNA: TGTGCCAGCAGCTTAGCGGCCAGGGCCACCTACGAGCAGTACTTC. It encodes CASSLAARATYEQYF.

This clonotype was picked up a small number of times. The V call is TRBV6-6, the J call TRBJ2-7; 9 bases match TRBD1. The CDR3 covers 14 residues. CDR1 and CDR2 from the germline V gene are MNHNY and SVGAGI (reference sequence). J gave up 6 bases and V 2 bases, and 5 bases lay outside the gene matches. CDR3 coding DNA: TGTGCCAGCAGTTACACTGACAGGGGGGTCGAGCAGTACTTC. Its protein product is CASSYTDRGVEQYF.

The V gene is TRBV27, the J gene TRBJ2-1, with D uncertain. V lost 3 bases and J lost 2, with 5 bases in between. The CDR3 is made up of 13 amino acids. Germline CDR1 and CDR2: MNHEY and SMNVEV (reference sequence). The CDR3 nucleotides read TGTGCCAGCAGTTTTCAGGCCTACAATGAGCAGTTCTTC. Its protein is CASSFQAYNEQFF.

V gene TRBV20-1 combines with J gene TRBJ2-1; 14 bases fit TRBD2. The J call may be mistaken, given a closer DNA end match to TRBJ2-7. The CDR3 spans 15 residues. Germline V gives CDR1 DFQATT, CDR2 SNEGSKA (reference sequence). The CDR3 DNA reads TGCAGTGCTAGCCCGACTAGCGGGAGGGTCTACGAGCAGTACTTC. Translated: CSASPTSGRVYEQYF.

V usage is TRBV28 and J usage is TRBJ2-7, with D hard to call. Germline CDR1 reads MDHEN; CDR2 reads SYDVKM. This CDR3 has 14 residues. V gave up 8 bases and J gave up 7 bases, with 21 bases separating them. CDR3 sequence reads: CASRADWTQQEQYF. The CDR3 nucleotides read TGTGCCAGCCGGGCGGATTGGACCCAACAGGAGCAGTACTTC.

In its sample, this clonotype was seen a few times. This chain connects TRBV7-9 to TRBJ2-1; 10 bases map to TRBD2. The J call may be wrong; the DNA end is better matched by TRBJ2-5. CDR3 length: 14 residues. Germline CDR1 is SEHNR and CDR2 is FQNEAQ (reference sequence). The CDR3 sequence is CASSSTSGWETQYF. In nucleotides, the CDR3 is TGTGCCAGCAGCTCGACTAGCGGGTGGGAGACCCAGTACTTC.

In this sample, this clonotype turned up a few times. The gene calls are TRBV20-1 and TRBJ2-3, with no clear D. Germline loops: CDR1 DFQATT, CDR2 SNEGSKA (reference sequence). The CDR3 runs 16 residues. Trimming cost V 2 bases and J 2 bases, with 17 bases left between them. The chain's CDR3 is CSARSRSASDTDTQYF. In DNA, the CDR3 is TGCAGTGCTAGATCCCGGTCCGCCTCTGACACAGATACGCAGTATTTT.

The chain carries TRBV20-1 and TRBJ2-4; 8 nucleotides align to TRBD1. Germline CDR1 DFQATT, CDR2 SNEGSKA (reference sequence). The CDR3 spans 14 residues. Unmatched junction bases numbered 11, after V lost 6 bases and J lost 7 bases. The CDR3 sequence: CSAPGQGGGNIQYF. CDR3 bases: TGCAGTGCGCCAGGACAGGGAGGTGGGAACATTCAGTACTTC.

V is TRBV19 and J is TRBJ1-4; 7 bases are a match to TRBD1. The CDR3 consists of 15 residues. Germline V lookup: CDR1 LNHDA, CDR2 SQIVND (reference sequence). The V and J ends lost 8 bases and 3 bases, in that order; junction bases with no gene match: 9. The CDR3 bases are TGTGCCAGTGTATCGGGACAGACACCTAATGAAAAACTGTTTTTT. This translates into CASVSGQTPNEKLFF.

The chain employs TRBV20-1 and TRBJ2-1; D remains unclear. The V gene lost 7 bases and the J gene lost 3 bases, with 13 bases spanning the gap. The CDR3 contains 13 residues. CDR1 is DFQATT, CDR2 SNEGSKA, per germline (reference sequence). The chain's CDR3 is CSVRTPYYNEQFF. The CDR3 DNA sequence: TGCAGTGTCCGAACACCGTACTACAATGAGCAGTTCTTC.

This clonotype turned up a few times. The genes are TRBV28 and TRBJ2-7; no clear D. In germline, CDR1 is MDHEN, CDR2 SYDVKM. Trimming took 8 bases from V and 0 from J, leaving 5 bases between them. The CDR3 is 11 residues long. The DNA for the CDR3 is TGTGCCAGCGCTAGCTCCTACGAGCAGTACTTC. Residues: CASASSYEQYF.

This clonotype appeared a few times. V and J are TRBV4-1 and TRBJ2-4, with D perhaps matching TRBD1 (6 bases). The CDR3 runs 13 residues. Per germline, CDR1 MGHRA and CDR2 YSYEKL. The V and J ends lost 0 bases and 8 bases respectively, with 8 bases between them. The CDR3 DNA is TGCGCCAGCAGCCAAGACAGGGGAGACATTCAGTACTTC. Translation gives CASSQDRGDIQYF.

This clonotype was counted only a few times. The CDR3 is CSATSAGPETQYF. CDR3 DNA: TGCAGTGCAACTAGCGCTGGACCAGAGACCCAGTACTTC. This rearrangement joins TRBV20-1 to TRBJ2-5, with 7 bases aligning to TRBD2. Germline lookup yields CDR1 DFQATT and CDR2 SNEGSKA (reference sequence). There are 13 residues in the CDR3. Trimming removed 6 bases from V and 4 bases from J; junction bases left unmatched: 8.

The CDR3 spells CAWILQGLSFF. The DNA of the CDR3 is TGTGCCTGGATACTACAGGGTTTAAGCTTCTTT. V usage is TRBV30 and J usage is TRBJ1-1; maybe TRBD1 (6 bases). Deletions cut 4 bases from V and 14 bases from J, with 17 bases between. This CDR3 has 11 amino acids. Germline V gives CDR1 GTSNPN, CDR2 SVGIG (reference sequence).

This clonotype was counted between two and nine times. This sequence joins TRBV7-2 and TRBJ2-3; D ambiguous. This CDR3 has 16 residues. Germline CDR1 SGHTA, CDR2 FQGNSA. Trimming took 8 bases from V and 4 from J, leaving 22 bases between them. The CDR3 DNA is TGTGCCAGCGGCGGAAGAGCGTCCTCAAGGGCAGATACGCAGTATTTT. This gives the protein CASGGRASSRADTQYF.

This clonotype appeared a few times. The chain has TRBV7-9 and TRBJ2-7; no clear D. Germline loops: CDR1 SEHNR, CDR2 FQNEAQ (reference sequence). The CDR3 totals 13 residues. Trimming took 2 bases from V and 6 from J, leaving 11 bases between them. For the CDR3, the DNA is TGTGCCAGCAGCTTAATCGTTGCAGGCGAGCAGTACTTC. It translates to CASSLIVAGEQYF. The full variable domain, completed using reference TRBV7-9 and TRBJ2-7, is DTGVSQNPRHKITKRGQNVTFRCDPISEHNRLYWYRQTLGQGPEFLTYFQNEAQLEKSRLLSDRFSAERPKGSFSTLEIQRTEQGDSAMYLCASSLIVAGEQYFGPGTRLTVT.

Of note for this clonotype: A junction boundary mismatches the germline segment, possibly from a read error. The chain employs TRBV6-5 and TRBJ1-6, with TRBD1 identical over 10 bases. The CDR3 has 12 amino acids. Per germline, CDR1 MNHEY and CDR2 SVGAGI. CDR3 residues: CASSSKTGGLNF. CDR3 nucleotide sequence: TGTGCCAGCAGTTCCAAGACAGGGGGCCTCAACTTT.

This clonotype was found a few times. CDR3 DNA: TGTGCCAGCAGCTTCCCCAAAGAGACCCAGTACTTC. This sequence encodes CASSFPKETQYF. V and J are TRBV7-6 and TRBJ2-5; D is unresolved. The germline V gene encodes CDR1 SGHVS and CDR2 FNYEAQ. V dropped 3 bases and J dropped 3 bases, with 5 bases sitting between them. This CDR3 has 12 amino acids.